Below, one T cell receptor beta chain is given with its context. Its antigen is not identified. Documented treatment: about 20 received Ad26.COV2.S at low or high dose, single or two shots; about 5 received placebo; per-sample allocation not given. Vaccine and placebo recipients were sampled on day 63 after the first injection. Losses at the gene ends were 4 bases for V and 6 bases for J; bases not matched to a gene: 9. The CDR3 totals 15 residues. Germline lookup yields CDR1 MNHEY and CDR2 SVGAGI. This entry comes from a study of Ad26.COV2.S vaccination and SARS-CoV-2 variants. Study observations and caveats: Following vaccination, spike-specific CD8+ and CD4+ T cell responses reportedly exhibited substantial breadth. Placebo recipients had lower spike-specific TCR breadth than vaccine recipients.

Generated by immunoSEQ multiplex PCR, the TCRdb table keeps only in-frame clones and is missing some. The table has 400,000 to 450,000 clones, approximately 92% seen once. This TCR derives from a person between 18 and 65 years old who received the Ad26.COV2.S COVID-19 vaccine or a placebo. The sample was peripheral blood, taken in a trial of Ad26.COV2.S vaccine versus placebo. The rearrangement joins TRBV6-5 to TRBJ1-2, with 9 bases lining up with TRBD1. The CDR3 coding sequence is TGTGCCAGCAGTTTTCAGACAGGGGGTGGTGATGGCTACACCTTC. Its translation is CASSFQTGGGDGYTF.